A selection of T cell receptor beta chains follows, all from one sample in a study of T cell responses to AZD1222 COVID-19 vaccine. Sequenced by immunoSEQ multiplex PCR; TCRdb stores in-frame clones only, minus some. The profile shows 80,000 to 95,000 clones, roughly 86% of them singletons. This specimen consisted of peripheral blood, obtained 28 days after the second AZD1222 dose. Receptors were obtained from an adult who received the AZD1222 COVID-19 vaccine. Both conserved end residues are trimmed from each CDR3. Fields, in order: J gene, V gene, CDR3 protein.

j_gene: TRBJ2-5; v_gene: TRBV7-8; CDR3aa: ASSLAGGGKETQY
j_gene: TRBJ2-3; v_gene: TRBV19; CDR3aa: ASRGQGWELDTQY
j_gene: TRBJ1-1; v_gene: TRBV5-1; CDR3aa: ASSFVSRNTEAF
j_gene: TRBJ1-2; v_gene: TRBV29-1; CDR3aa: SVEDRAGAPKSPHGYT
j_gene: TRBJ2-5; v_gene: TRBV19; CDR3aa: ASGSGSGSETQY
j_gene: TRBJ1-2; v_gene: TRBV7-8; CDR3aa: ASSLTGTQGGGYT
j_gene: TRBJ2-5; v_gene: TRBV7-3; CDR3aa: ASSLRLAGGPETQY
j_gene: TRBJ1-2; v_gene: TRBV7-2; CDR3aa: ASNHPRGADYGYT
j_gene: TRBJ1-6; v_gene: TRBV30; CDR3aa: AWGNRVTANSPLH
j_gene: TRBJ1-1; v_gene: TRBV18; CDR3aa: ASSYGQGLNTEAF
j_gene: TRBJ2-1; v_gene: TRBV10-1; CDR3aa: ASSEGMGQQF
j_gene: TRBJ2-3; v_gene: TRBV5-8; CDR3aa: ASSLMDTQY
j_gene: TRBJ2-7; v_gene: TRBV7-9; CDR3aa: ASSLALGGFYEQY
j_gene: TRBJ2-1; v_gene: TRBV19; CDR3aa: ASSGVGYNEQF
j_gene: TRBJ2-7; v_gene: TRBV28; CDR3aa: ASSLGQRHYEQY
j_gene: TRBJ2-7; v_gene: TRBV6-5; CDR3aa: ASTNYGGNSNEQY
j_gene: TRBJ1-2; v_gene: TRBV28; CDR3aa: ASSFPQNGYT
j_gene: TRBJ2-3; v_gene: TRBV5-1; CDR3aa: ASSLGLAGDSTDTQY
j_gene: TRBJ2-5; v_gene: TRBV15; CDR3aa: ATSREGGWTWTQY
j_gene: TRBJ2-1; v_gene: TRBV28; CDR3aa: ASSSWGGGAPYNEQF
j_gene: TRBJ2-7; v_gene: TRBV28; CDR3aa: ASSLRGGQGYEQY
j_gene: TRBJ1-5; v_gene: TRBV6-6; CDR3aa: ASSYSWDRGGQPQH
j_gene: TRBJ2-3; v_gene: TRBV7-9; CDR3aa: ASSLEVAGGPDTQY
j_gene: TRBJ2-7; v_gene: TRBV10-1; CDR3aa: ASSESNGVEQY
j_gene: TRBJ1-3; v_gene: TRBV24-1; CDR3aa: ATEGSSGNTIY
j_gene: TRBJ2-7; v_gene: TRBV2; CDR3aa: ASSSQTSVLYEQY
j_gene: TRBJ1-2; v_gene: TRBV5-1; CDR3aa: ASSLTGTNYGYT
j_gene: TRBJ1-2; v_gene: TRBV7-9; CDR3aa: ASSEWTGRNGYT
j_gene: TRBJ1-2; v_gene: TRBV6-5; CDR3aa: ASSWDGSNYGYT
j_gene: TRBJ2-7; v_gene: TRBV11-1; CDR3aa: ASSQLAGGGEQY
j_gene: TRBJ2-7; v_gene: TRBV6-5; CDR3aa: ASSYSTTPYEQY
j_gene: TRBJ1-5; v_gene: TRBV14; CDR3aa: ASSQGRTVRRGNQPQH
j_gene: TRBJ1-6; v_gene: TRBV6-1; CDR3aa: ASSELGNSPLH
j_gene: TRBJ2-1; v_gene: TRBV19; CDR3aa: ASSRQVSSHEQF
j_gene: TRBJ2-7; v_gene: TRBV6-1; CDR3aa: ASSELGDRARTNSYEQY
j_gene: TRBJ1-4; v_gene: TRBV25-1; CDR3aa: ASSPTATNEKLF
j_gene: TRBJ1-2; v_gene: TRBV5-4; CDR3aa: ASSLTDRAGYT
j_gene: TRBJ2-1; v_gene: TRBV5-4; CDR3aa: ASSRSYNEQF
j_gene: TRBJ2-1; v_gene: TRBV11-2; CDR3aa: ASSLGEIQGEQF
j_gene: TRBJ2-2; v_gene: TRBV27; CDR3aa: ASSFRAGELF
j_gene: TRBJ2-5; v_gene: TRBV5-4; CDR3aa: ASSTRTSGGETQY
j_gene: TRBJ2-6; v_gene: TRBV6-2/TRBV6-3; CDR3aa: ASSQPVGANVLT
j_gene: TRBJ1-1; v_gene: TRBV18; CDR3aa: ASSHLLTGGKTEAF
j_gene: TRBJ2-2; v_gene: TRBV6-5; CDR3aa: ASGYRSNTGELF
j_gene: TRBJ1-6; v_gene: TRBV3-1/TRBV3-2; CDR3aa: ASSQMYNSPLH
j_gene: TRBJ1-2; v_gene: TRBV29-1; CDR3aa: SVGQGEGYT
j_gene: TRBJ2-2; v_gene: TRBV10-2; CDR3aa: ASSESAGLSNTGELF
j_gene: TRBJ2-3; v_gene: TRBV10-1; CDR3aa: ASSVADTSTDTQY
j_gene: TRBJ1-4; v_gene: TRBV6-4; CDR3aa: ASSGKEKLF
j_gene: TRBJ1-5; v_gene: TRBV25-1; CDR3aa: ASSESTGMNQPQH
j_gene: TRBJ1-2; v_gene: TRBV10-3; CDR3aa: AISESQGAGYT
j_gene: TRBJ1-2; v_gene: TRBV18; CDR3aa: ASSQEANYGYT
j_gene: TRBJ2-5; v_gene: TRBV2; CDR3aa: ASNRGPETQY